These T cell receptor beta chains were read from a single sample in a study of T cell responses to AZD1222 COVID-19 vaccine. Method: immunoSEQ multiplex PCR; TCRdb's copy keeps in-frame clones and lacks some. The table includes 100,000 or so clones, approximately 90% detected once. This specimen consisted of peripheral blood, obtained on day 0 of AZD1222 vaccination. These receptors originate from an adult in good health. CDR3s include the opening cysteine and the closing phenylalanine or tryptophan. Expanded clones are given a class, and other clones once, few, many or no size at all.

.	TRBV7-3	CASSQGGRDEQFF
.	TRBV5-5	CASSFQGGNSPLHF
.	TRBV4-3	CASSQDYAGEQFF
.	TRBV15	CATSQDPGGSTSPLHF
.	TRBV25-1	CASRDVGDGYTF
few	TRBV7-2	CASSLVSGQETQYF
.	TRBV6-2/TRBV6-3	CASSYRAGGNQPQHF
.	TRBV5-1	CASGTTSGGHNEQFF
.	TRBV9	CASSVEGAGRYDEQYF
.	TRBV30	CAWSDHGILNEKLFF
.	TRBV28	CATRGTQVNTEAFF
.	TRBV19	CASRIAGGRGGELFF
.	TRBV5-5	CASSLDGQYYGYTF
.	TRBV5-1	CASSLALDNYEQYF
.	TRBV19	CASSVSLGVDTGELFF
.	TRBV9	CASSAHTPGQGVNDGYGYTF
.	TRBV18	CASSPEQTNTEAFF
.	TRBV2	CASRGGGTNYGYTF
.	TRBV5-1	CASSLGQSYGYTF
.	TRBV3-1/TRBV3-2	CASSQDRQITEAFF
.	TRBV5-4	CASSLGAGMAPLHF
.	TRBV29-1	CSVGTSGAYEQYF
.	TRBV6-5	CATKDLYEQYF
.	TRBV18	CASSRGIEGYTF
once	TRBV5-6	CASSLRRDGSYNSPLHF
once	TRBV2	CASSGQGVAKNIQYF
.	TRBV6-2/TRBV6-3	CASSTSPVAGDKNIQYF
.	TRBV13	CASSHMGRIETQYF
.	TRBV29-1	CSVEVSGTGNEQFF
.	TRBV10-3	CAIREQESGQYF
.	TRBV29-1	CSAQNTGQETQYF
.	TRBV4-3	CASSQDWVSREQYF
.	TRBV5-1	CASSLWDTGWADTQYF
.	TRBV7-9	CASSLEGIIQPQHF
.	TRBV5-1	CASSPGLNNEQFF
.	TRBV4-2	CASSQETGGFTDTQYF
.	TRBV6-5	CASVVQGGTEAFF
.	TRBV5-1	CASSFDGKDTEAFF
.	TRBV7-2	CASSLRQGSNQPQHF
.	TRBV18	CASSPLLAGGTDTQYF
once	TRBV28	CASSPRGEGDTEAFF
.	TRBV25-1	CASSELGQGARGNTIYF
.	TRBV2	CASREQGRGYGYTF
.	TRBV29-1	CSGRTGDGYTF
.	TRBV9	CASSVGLGTDGREQYF
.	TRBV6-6	CASSLAGATNEKLFF
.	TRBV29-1	CSVVRQGARQETQYF
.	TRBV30	CAWSVGGAGYGYTF
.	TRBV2	CASVRDRGLRSYEQYF
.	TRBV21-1	CASSEGRAQYEQYF
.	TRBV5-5	CASSFLQGANEGYTF
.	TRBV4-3	CASSQDRGTHGYTF
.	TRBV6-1	CASSEPITARGTQYF
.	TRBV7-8	CASSRTENNSPLHF
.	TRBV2	CASRGLQGRSGNTIYF
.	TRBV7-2	CASSLVPGVGVNDEKLFF
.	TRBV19	CASSIDRNHEKLFF
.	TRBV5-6	CASSSRDWDEKLFF
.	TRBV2	CASSRQEDYGYTF